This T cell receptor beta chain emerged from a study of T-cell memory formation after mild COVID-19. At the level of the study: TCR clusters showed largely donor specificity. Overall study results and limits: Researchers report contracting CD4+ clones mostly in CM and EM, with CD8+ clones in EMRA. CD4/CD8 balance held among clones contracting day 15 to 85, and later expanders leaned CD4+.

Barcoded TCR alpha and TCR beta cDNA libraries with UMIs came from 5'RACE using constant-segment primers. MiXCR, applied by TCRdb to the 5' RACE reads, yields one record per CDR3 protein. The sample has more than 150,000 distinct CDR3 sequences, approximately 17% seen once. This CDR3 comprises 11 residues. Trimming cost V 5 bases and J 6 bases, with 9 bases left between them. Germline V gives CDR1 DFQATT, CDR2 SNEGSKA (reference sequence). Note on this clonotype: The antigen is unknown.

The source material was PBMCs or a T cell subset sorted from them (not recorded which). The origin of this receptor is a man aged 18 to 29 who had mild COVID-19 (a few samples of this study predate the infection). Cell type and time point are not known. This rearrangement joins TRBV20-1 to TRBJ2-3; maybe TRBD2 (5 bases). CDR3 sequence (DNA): TGCAGTGCTCAATGGGAGGATACGCAGTATTTT. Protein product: CSAQWEDTQYF.